This record concerns one TCR beta chain sequence. The antigen remains undetermined. This record comes from a study of CD8 T cells in Susac syndrome. CDR3 length equals 15 residues. The V gene lost 0 bases and the J gene lost 1 base, with 10 bases spanning the gap. From germline, CDR1 is SGHRS and CDR2 YFSETQ. RNA in amounts of 0.5 to 1 ug was reverse transcribed with random hexamers. A single record per CDR3 protein comes from TCRdb applying MiXCR to the immunoSEQ multiplex PCR reads. The data show approximately 80,000 distinct CDR3 sequences, less than 95% seen once. Findings and limits, study-wide: Susac-specific public clones were found in total CD8+ and CD8+ TEMRA repertoires, numbering under 20 and five, respectively.

The TCR sequence derives from a human donor with Susac syndrome. Sequenced material: CD8+ T cells from PBMCs. V and J are TRBV5-1 and TRBJ2-5; TRBD2 might be the D (5 bases). CDR3 bases: TGCGCCAGCAGCTTGGAGCGGCCACTCCAAGAGACCCAGTACTTC. This gives the protein CASSLERPLQETQYF.